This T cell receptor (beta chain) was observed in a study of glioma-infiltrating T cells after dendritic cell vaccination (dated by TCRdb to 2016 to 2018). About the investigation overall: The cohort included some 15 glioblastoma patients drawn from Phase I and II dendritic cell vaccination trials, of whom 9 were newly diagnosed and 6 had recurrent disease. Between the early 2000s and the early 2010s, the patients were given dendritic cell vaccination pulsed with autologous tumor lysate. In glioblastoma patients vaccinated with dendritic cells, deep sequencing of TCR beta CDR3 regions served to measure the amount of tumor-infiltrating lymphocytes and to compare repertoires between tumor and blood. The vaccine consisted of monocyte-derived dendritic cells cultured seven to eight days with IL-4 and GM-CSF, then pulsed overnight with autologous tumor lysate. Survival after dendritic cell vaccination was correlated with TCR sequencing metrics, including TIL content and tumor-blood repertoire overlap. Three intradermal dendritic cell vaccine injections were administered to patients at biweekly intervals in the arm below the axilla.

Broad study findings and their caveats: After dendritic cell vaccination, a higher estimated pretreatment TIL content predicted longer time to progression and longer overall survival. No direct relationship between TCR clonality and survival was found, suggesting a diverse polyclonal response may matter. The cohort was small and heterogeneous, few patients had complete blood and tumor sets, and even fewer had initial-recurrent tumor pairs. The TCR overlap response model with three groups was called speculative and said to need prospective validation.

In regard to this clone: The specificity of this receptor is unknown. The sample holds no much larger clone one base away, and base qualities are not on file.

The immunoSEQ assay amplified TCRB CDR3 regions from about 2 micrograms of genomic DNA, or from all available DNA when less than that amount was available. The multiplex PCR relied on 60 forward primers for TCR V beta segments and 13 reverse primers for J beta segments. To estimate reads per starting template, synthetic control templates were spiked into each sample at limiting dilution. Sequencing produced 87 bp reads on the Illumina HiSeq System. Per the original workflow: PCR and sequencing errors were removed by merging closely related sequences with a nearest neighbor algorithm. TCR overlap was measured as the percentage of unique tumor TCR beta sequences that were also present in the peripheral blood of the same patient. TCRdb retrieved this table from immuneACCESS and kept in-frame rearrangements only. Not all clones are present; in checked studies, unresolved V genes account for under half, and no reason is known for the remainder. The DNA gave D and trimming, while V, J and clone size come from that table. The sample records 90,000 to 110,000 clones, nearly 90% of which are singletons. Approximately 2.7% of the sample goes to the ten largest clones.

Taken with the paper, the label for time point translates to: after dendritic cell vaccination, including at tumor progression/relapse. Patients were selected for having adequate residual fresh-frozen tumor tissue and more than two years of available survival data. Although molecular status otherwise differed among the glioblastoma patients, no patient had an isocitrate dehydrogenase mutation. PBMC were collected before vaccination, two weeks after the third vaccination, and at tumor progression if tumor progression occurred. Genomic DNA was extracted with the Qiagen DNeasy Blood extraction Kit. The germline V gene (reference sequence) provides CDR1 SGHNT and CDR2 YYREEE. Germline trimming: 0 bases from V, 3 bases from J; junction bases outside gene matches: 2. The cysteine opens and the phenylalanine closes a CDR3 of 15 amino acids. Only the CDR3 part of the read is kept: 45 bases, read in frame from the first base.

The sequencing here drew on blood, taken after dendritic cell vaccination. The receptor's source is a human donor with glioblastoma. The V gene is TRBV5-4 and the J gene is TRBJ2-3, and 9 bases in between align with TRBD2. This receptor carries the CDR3 CASSLGSGRTDTQYF. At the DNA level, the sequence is TGTGCCAGCAGCTTGGGTAGCGGGAGAACAGATACGCAGTATTTT.